This T cell receptor (beta chain) emerged from a study of radiation and T cells in renal cell carcinoma. Sample time point: blood 4 weeks post-SBRT, at nephrectomy. Treatment reported: 15 Gy SBRT to primary tumor, nephrectomy 4 weeks later. Clear cell pathology was present in this patient's renal cell carcinoma. CDR3 length: 15 amino acids. TCRdb's copy holds only in-frame clones and misses some; the assay was immunoSEQ multiplex PCR. The sample lists 150,000 to 200,000 clones, approximately 90% occurring once. The V call is TRBV21-1, the J call TRBJ2-3; the table calls TRBD2, which could not be checked here. TRBV21-1 is marked as a pseudogene. This clonotype was obtained from a woman between 45 and 60 years old with renal cell carcinoma. The sequencing used blood, collected from a patient whose treatment included radiotherapy and nephrectomy. CDR3 region: CASSKPSGGADTQYF. CDR3 sequence (DNA): TGTGCCAGCAGCAAACCTAGCGGGGGGGCAGATACGCAGTATTTT.